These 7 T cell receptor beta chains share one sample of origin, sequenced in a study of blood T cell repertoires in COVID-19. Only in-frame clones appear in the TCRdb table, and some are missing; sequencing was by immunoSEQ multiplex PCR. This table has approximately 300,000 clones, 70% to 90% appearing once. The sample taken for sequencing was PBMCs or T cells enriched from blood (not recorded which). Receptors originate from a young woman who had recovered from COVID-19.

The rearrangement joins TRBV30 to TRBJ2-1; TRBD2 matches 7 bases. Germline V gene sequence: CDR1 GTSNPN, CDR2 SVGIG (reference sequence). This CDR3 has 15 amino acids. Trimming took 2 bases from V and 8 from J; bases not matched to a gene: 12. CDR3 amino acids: CAWSLVGGPSDEQFF. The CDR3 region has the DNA TGTGCCTGGAGTTTAGTGGGAGGGCCAAGTGATGAGCAGTTCTTC. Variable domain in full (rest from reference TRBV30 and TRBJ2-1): SQTIHQWPATLVQPVGSPLSLECTVEGTSNPNLYWYRQAAGRGLQLLFYSVGIGQISSEVPQNLSASRPQDRQFILSSKKLLLSDSGFYLCAWSLVGGPSDEQFFGPGTRLTVL.

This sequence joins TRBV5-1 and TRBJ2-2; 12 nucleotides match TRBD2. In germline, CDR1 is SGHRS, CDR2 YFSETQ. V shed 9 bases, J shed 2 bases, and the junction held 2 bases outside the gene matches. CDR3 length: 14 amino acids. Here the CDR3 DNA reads TGCGCCACCGGACTAGCGGGAAACACCGGGGAGCTGTTTTTT. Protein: CATGLAGNTGELFF.

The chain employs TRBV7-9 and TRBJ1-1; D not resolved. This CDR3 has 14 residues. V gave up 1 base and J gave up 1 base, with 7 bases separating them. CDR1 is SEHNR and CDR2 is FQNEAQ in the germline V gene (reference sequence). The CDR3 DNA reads TGTGCCAGCAGCTTAGGAGGAAGGAACACTGAAGCTTTCTTT. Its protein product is CASSLGGRNTEAFF.

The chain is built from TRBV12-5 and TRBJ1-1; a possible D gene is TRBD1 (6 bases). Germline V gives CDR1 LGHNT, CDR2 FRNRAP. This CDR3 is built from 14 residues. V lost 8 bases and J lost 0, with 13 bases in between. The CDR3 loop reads CASSGAPLNTEAFF. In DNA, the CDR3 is TGTGCTAGTTCAGGGGCTCCATTGAACACTGAAGCTTTCTTT.

CDR3 loop: CAWTSATDSPLHF. DNA of the CDR3: TGTGCCTGGACCTCCGCTACCGATTCACCCCTCCACTTT. V usage is TRBV30 and J usage is TRBJ1-6; unclear D gene. CDR3 length equals 13 residues. V lost 4 bases and J 8 bases, leaving 12 bases between the germline ends. The germline gives CDR1 GTSNPN, CDR2 SVGIG (reference sequence).

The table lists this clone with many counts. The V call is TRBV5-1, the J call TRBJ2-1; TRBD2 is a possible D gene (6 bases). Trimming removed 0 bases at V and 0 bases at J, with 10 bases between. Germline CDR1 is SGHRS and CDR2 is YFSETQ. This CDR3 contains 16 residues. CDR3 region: CASSLAGGFSYNEQFF. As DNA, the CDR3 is TGCGCCAGCAGCTTGGCCGGGGGTTTCTCCTACAATGAGCAGTTCTTC.

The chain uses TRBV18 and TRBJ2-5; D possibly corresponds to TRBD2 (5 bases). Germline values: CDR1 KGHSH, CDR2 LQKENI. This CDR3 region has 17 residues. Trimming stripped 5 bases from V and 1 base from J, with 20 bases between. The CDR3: CASSLRPLATSQETQYF. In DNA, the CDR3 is TGTGCCAGCTCATTACGACCCCTAGCCACAAGCCAAGAGACCCAGTACTTC.